One sample yielded the 20 T cell receptor beta chains listed below, sequenced in a study of cytomegalovirus exposure and HLA in healthy donors. 60 Vbeta and 13 Jbeta primers were used in PCR. Libraries were prepared by immunoSEQ multiplex PCR; TCRdb keeps only in-frame clonotypes and omits some of them. The sample lists around 160,000 clones; roughly 74% were seen once. The specimen was PBMCs. The receptors were sampled from a male donor in good health and CMV-seronegative.

This clone was seen once. Compared with germline, one end of the junction differs, possibly owing to a read error. The rearrangement joins TRBV7-9 to TRBJ1-1, with 7 nucleotides matching TRBD1. This CDR3 contains 14 residues. Germline V gene lookup returns CDR1 SEHNR and CDR2 FQNEAQ (reference sequence). The CDR3 nucleotides are TGTTCCAGCAGCCTAGGGGGCCCGGGGGCTGAAGCTTTCTTT. It yields the protein CSSSLGGPGAEAFF.

The chain has TRBV7-9 and TRBJ1-2; D gene ambiguous. Germline values: CDR1 SEHNR, CDR2 FQNEAQ (reference sequence). Trimming left V 5 bases short and J 4 bases short, with 11 bases between. CDR3 length equals 13 residues. The CDR3 sequence: CASSPPGGYGYTF. In DNA, the CDR3 is TGTGCCAGCAGCCCCCCAGGAGGCTATGGCTACACCTTC.

The chain employs TRBV6-1 and TRBJ2-7; TRBD1 aligns across 12 bases. Trimming removed 4 bases from V and 11 bases from J; junction bases left unmatched: 6. CDR1 is MNHNS, CDR2 SASEGT, per germline. The length of the CDR3 is 13 residues. CDR3 nucleotide sequence: TGTGCCAGCAGTGGGGGACAGGGGGCGCGGGAGTACTTC. It codes for CASSGGQGAREYF.

As regards this clone: Sequence at one end of the junction differs from germline and may be a read error. The chain carries TRBV7-9 and TRBJ2-2, with 7 bases identical to TRBD2. Germline values: CDR1 SEHNR, CDR2 FQNEAQ (reference sequence). This CDR3 is 15 amino acids long. The CDR3 sequence is CASTLSGANTGELFF. CDR3 coding DNA: TGTGCCAGCACCTTAAGCGGGGCGAACACCGGGGAGCTGTTTTTT.

This clone was recorded many times. The V gene is TRBV4-2, the J gene TRBJ1-1; D is undetermined. This CDR3 region has 12 residues. The germline V gene encodes CDR1 LGHNA and CDR2 YNFKEQ. V was clipped by 6 bases and J by 0 bases, with 5 bases between them. CDR3 sequence: CASSTVNTEAFF. The DNA for the CDR3 is TGTGCCAGCAGTACAGTGAACACTGAAGCTTTCTTT.

The chain couples TRBV5-1 to TRBJ2-1, with D unclear. Germline V CDR1 and CDR2: SGHRS, YFSETQ. The V end lost 2 bases, the J end lost 3 bases, and 12 bases lay between the germline ends. The CDR3 consists of 15 residues. DNA of the CDR3: TGCGCCAGCAGCTTAGAGGAAAAAGACTACAATGAGCAGTTCTTC. The encoded protein is CASSLEEKDYNEQFF. The variable domain in full, with the rest retrieved from reference TRBV5-1 and TRBJ2-1, is KAGVTQTPRYLIKTRGQQVTLSCSPISGHRSVSWYQQTPGQGLQFLFEYFSETQRNKGNFPGRFSGRQFSNSRSEMNVSTLELGDSALYLCASSLEEKDYNEQFFGPGTRLTVL.

The chain combines TRBV2 with TRBJ2-1, with TRBD1 identical over 9 bases. The CDR3 is 15 amino acids. The V and J ends lost 5 bases and 2 bases, in that order; junction bases with no gene match: 4. Germline CDR1 SNHLY, CDR2 FYNNEI. CDR3 DNA: TGTGCCAGCAGTTCGGACAGGGGAGCCTACAATGAGCAGTTCTTC. Translated: CASSSDRGAYNEQFF.

The rearrangement joins TRBV6-1 to TRBJ2-7; TRBD1 is a possible D gene (5 bases). Trimming left V 5 bases short and J 0 bases short, with 14 bases between. Germline CDR1 reads MNHNS; CDR2 reads SASEGT. The CDR3 covers 15 residues. CDR3 protein: CASSSGSVSSYEQYF. The DNA of the CDR3 is TGTGCCAGCAGTTCAGGGTCCGTTAGCTCCTACGAGCAGTACTTC.

The rearrangement uses TRBV10-3 and TRBJ2-1; TRBD2 matches at 10 bases. This CDR3 is 15 amino acids long. In germline, CDR1 is ENHRY, CDR2 SYGVKD. V lost 3 bases and J lost 4; bases outside the gene matches: 3. The CDR3 loop reads CAISDGTSEYNEQFF. CDR3 nucleotides: TGTGCCATCAGTGACGGGACTAGCGAGTACAATGAGCAGTTCTTC.

The rearrangement joins TRBV6-1 to TRBJ1-1; TRBD1 might be the D (6 bases). V was pared by 3 bases and J by 7 bases, with 12 bases between. Germline values: CDR1 MNHNS, CDR2 SASEGT. This CDR3 spans 13 amino acids. The CDR3: CASSEPETGEAFF. CDR3 nucleotides: TGTGCCAGCAGTGAGCCCGAGACAGGTGAAGCTTTCTTT.

The chain uses TRBV6-5 and TRBJ2-7; 14 bases are a match to TRBD2. Trimming at V came to 6 bases and at J to 5 bases, leaving 3 bases not matched to a gene. From germline, CDR1 is MNHEY and CDR2 SVGAGI. The CDR3 runs 14 residues. The CDR3 is CASSRTSGRNEQYF. In nucleotides, the CDR3 is TGTGCCAGCAGCAGGACTAGCGGGAGGAACGAGCAGTACTTC.

The V and J genes are TRBV5-6 and TRBJ2-7; possibly TRBD2 for D (6 bases). This CDR3 contains 15 residues. The ends were cut back, 0 bases at V and 2 bases at J, with 12 bases in the middle. Germline assignment: CDR1 SGHDT and CDR2 YYEEEE. CDR3 nucleotides: TGTGCCAGCAGCTTGGAGGTAGCGGCAGCCTACGAGCAGTACTTC. Its translation is CASSLEVAAAYEQYF.

Only one count was recorded for this clone. This rearrangement joins TRBV5-1 to TRBJ2-5; 11 bases fit TRBD1. The DNA end is a closer match to TRBJ2-7, so the J assignment may be wrong. CDR3 length equals 18 residues. From germline, CDR1 is SGHRS and CDR2 YFSETQ. CDR3 protein: CASSFLGAGTGGYHEQYF. As DNA, the CDR3 is TGCGCCAGCAGCTTCTTGGGGGCCGGGACAGGGGGTTACCACGAGCAGTACTTC.

The J gene is TRBJ2-3, the V gene TRBV6-1, with D perhaps TRBD1 (6 bases). The CDR3 totals 13 residues. The ends were cut back, 8 bases at V and 3 bases at J, with 12 bases in the middle. CDR1 MNHNS and CDR2 SASEGT come from the germline V gene. The CDR3 region has the DNA TGTGCCAGCCAAAATACAGGGACAGATACGCAGTATTTT. It is translated as CASQNTGTDTQYF.

The chain links TRBV28 to TRBJ1-1; TRBD1 aligns across 11 bases. The V and J ends lost 5 bases and 4 bases, in that order; junction bases with no gene match: 9. The CDR3 length is 16 residues. From germline, CDR1 is MDHEN and CDR2 SYDVKM. CDR3 protein: CASSPRTGGGVTEAFF. The CDR3 DNA follows: TGTGCCAGCAGTCCCCGGACAGGGGGCGGTGTCACTGAAGCTTTCTTT. Combining the CDR3 with reference TRBV28 and TRBJ1-1 gives the whole variable domain DVKVTQSSRYLVKRTGEKVFLECVQDMDHENMFWYRQDPGLGLRLIYFSYDVKMKEKGDIPEGYSVSREKKERFSLILESASTNQTSMYLCASSPRTGGGVTEAFFGQGTRLTVV.

The rearrangement joins TRBV7-6 to TRBJ2-5; TRBD1 agrees at 7 bases. This CDR3 comprises 14 residues. V trimming: 5 bases; J trimming: 5 bases; junction bases outside the gene matches: 8. CDR1 and CDR2 (germline): SGHVS, FNYEAQ. CDR3 nucleotide sequence: TGTGCCAGCAGCATACCGACAGGGCGGGAGACCCAGTACTTC. It encodes CASSIPTGRETQYF.

The chain recombines TRBV4-2 with TRBJ2-1; D gene uncertain. CDR1 and CDR2 from the germline V gene are LGHNA and YNFKEQ. Trimming cost V 1 base and J 5 bases, with 12 bases left between them. The CDR3 runs 15 residues. Here the CDR3 reads CASSQGELQDNEQFF. The CDR3 region has the DNA TGTGCCAGCAGCCAAGGTGAGCTCCAAGACAATGAGCAGTTCTTC.

This clone was counted only a few times. The chain carries TRBV7-2 and TRBJ1-3, with 8 positions matching TRBD1. With 5 bases clipped from V and 3 bases from J, the junction kept 3 bases outside the gene matches. The CDR3 has 14 amino acids. CDR1 is SGHTA, CDR2 FQGNSA, per germline. DNA for the CDR3: TGTGCCAGCAGCATCGGGACAGGTGGAAACACCATATATTTT. Residues: CASSIGTGGNTIYF.

A single count supports this clone. This chain connects TRBV28 to TRBJ1-1; D gene unclear. Germline lookup yields CDR1 MDHEN and CDR2 SYDVKM. Trimming pared 3 bases from V and 2 bases from J, leaving 7 bases between. The CDR3 sequence is 13 residues long. CDR3 sequence: CASSFHSNTEAFF. Written as DNA, the CDR3 is TGTGCCAGCAGTTTCCATAGCAACACTGAAGCTTTCTTT. Based on the CDR3 plus reference TRBV28 and TRBJ1-1, the full variable domain is DVKVTQSSRYLVKRTGEKVFLECVQDMDHENMFWYRQDPGLGLRLIYFSYDVKMKEKGDIPEGYSVSREKKERFSLILESASTNQTSMYLCASSFHSNTEAFFGQGTRLTVV.

V is TRBV6-5 and J is TRBJ1-1, with TRBD1 matching 7 bases. Germline V gene lookup returns CDR1 MNHEY and CDR2 SVGAGI. V lost 2 bases and J lost 5; bases outside the gene matches: 5. The CDR3 consists of 14 residues. This chain's CDR3 is CASSYEGARTEAFF. CDR3 coding DNA: TGTGCCAGCAGTTACGAGGGGGCGAGAACTGAAGCTTTCTTT.